This is a list of T cell receptor beta chains from one sample in a study of cytomegalovirus exposure and HLA in healthy donors. Method: immunoSEQ multiplex PCR; TCRdb's copy keeps in-frame clones and lacks some. Counted here are 150,000 to 200,000 clones, 72% occurring once; the ten biggest clones make up 2% to 3%. The material sequenced was PBMCs. All receptors derive from a human donor in good health. Each CDR3 is given with its conserved first and last residue. Fields, in order: V gene, CDR3 length, clone size, D gene, J gene, CDR3 protein, CDR3 DNA. The D gene is left open where the match is weak. The size field is filled for only some rows; it gives once, few, many or a size class.

TRBV2	14	.	TRBD2	TRBJ2-7	CASKSTSGGYEQYF	TGTGCCAGCAAATCAACTAGCGGGGGGTACGAGCAGTACTTC
TRBV19	15	.	.	TRBJ1-6	CASSIARTLGSPLHF	TGTGCCAGTAGTATAGCAAGGACACTGGGGTCACCCCTCCACTTT
TRBV9	12	.	.	TRBJ1-4	CASSVVGGKLFF	TGTGCCAGCAGCGTAGTAGGCGGAAAACTGTTTTTT
TRBV7-6	16	.	.	TRBJ2-1	CASSYLTGTSYNEQFF	TGTGCCAGCAGCTACCTTACAGGGACCTCCTACAATGAGCAGTTCTTC
TRBV6-1	16	.	.	TRBJ2-2	CASSATADPVTGELFF	TGTGCCAGCAGTGCGACAGCCGACCCTGTCACCGGGGAGCTGTTTTTT
TRBV6-5	14	.	.	TRBJ2-7	CASSPPGQSGEQYF	TGTGCCAGCAGTCCCCCGGGACAATCGGGCGAGCAGTACTTC
TRBV7-9	12	.	.	TRBJ1-1	CASSPYDTEAFF	TGTGCCAGCAGCCCCTATGACACTGAAGCTTTCTTT
TRBV6-4	14	.	TRBD1	TRBJ1-1	CASSDGDRNTEAFF	TGTGCCAGCAGTGACGGGGACAGGAACACTGAAGCTTTCTTT
TRBV10-3	14	.	.	TRBJ2-5	CATEQGGDQETQYF	TGTGCCACCGAACAGGGAGGGGACCAAGAGACCCAGTACTTC
TRBV5-1	13	.	TRBD1	TRBJ1-2	CASSLGDSYGYTF	TGCGCCAGCAGCTTGGGGGACAGCTATGGCTACACCTTC
TRBV10-1	16	once	TRBD1	TRBJ2-2	CASSANRGANTGELFF	TGCGCCAGCAGTGCAAACAGGGGCGCGAACACCGGGGAGCTGTTTTTT
TRBV19	14	.	.	TRBJ1-5	CASSAHRGNQPQHF	TGTGCCAGTAGTGCGCACAGGGGCAATCAGCCCCAGCATTTT
TRBV19	14	few	.	TRBJ1-2	CASSALNRDYGYTF	TGTGCCAGTAGTGCCTTAAACAGGGACTATGGCTACACCTTC
TRBV6-5	14	.	.	TRBJ1-2	CASTSGWQNYGYTF	TGTGCCAGCACCTCCGGGTGGCAGAACTATGGCTACACCTTC
TRBV18	17	few	TRBD2	TRBJ2-3	CASSQISLAGSTDTQYF	TGTGCCAGCTCACAGATTTCTCTAGCGGGAAGCACAGATACGCAGTATTTT
TRBV30	13	.	.	TRBJ2-7	CAWSDGSSYEQYF	TGTGCCTGGAGTGACGGTAGCTCCTACGAGCAGTACTTC
TRBV5-1	14	.	TRBD1	TRBJ2-5	CASRWTGGGETQYF	TGCGCCAGCAGATGGACAGGGGGTGGGGAGACCCAGTACTTC
TRBV7-2	14	.	.	TRBJ2-7	CASSLRLVPYEQYF	TGTGCCAGCAGCTTAAGACTAGTCCCCTACGAGCAGTACTTC
TRBV5-6	15	.	.	TRBJ1-2	CASSLPGQHGRGYTF	TGTGCCAGCAGTCTGCCGGGACAACATGGTCGTGGCTACACCTTC
TRBV27	14	.	.	TRBJ2-3	CASTIAGGSDTQYF	TGTGCCAGCACTATAGCAGGGGGGTCAGATACGCAGTATTTT
TRBV7-7	15	.	TRBD1	TRBJ1-4	CASSLDRAISAKLFF	TGTGCTAGCAGCCTCGACAGGGCAATATCCGCAAAACTGTTTTTT
TRBV2	14	.	TRBD1	TRBJ1-1	CASITTGLNTEAFF	TGTGCCAGCATTACGACAGGGTTGAACACTGAAGCTTTCTTT
TRBV7-9	14	.	.	TRBJ1-1	CASSLVGANTEAFF	TGTGCCAGCAGCTTAGTGGGGGCTAACACTGAAGCTTTCTTT
TRBV11-2	13	.	.	TRBJ2-1	CASSPGAHNEQFF	TGTGCCAGCAGCCCAGGGGCACACAATGAGCAGTTCTTC
TRBV7-9	17	.	TRBD1	TRBJ2-3	CASSLAGTGGATDTQYF	TGTGCCAGCAGCTTAGCTGGGACAGGGGGAGCCACAGATACGCAGTATTTT
TRBV7-8	17	.	TRBD1	TRBJ1-4	CASSLYDRVGTNEKLFF	TGTGCCAGCAGCTTATACGACAGGGTAGGGACTAATGAAAAACTGTTTTTT
TRBV5-4	16	.	.	TRBJ2-2	CASSLLAGANTGELFF	TGTGCCAGCAGCCTCTTGGCAGGGGCGAACACCGGGGAGCTGTTTTTT
TRBV7-8	12	.	.	TRBJ2-7	CASSLMGGEQYF	TGTGCCAGCAGCTTAATGGGGGGCGAGCAGTACTTC
TRBV6-1	15	few	TRBD1	TRBJ1-6	CASSGTGTDNSPLHF	TGTGCCAGCAGTGGGACAGGGACGGATAATTCACCCCTCCACTTT
TRBV20-1	11	once	.	TRBJ1-1	CSARGNTEAFF	TGCAGTGCTCGGGGAAACACTGAAGCTTTCTTT
TRBV7-9	17	.	TRBD1	TRBJ1-3	CASSPGTGADSGNTIYF	TGTGCCAGCAGCCCAGGGACAGGGGCTGACTCTGGAAACACCATATATTTT
TRBV19	13	.	.	TRBJ1-6	CATRGGNNSPLHF	TGTGCCACTAGGGGAGGGAATAATTCACCCCTCCACTTT
TRBV9	13	.	.	TRBJ2-7	CASSSRLAGEQYF	TGTGCCAGCAGCTCCAGACTGGCGGGGGAGCAGTACTTC
TRBV21-1	18	.	.	TRBJ2-7	CASSKWRTSGGDSYEQYF	TGTGCCAGCAGCAAATGGAGGACTAGCGGGGGGGACTCCTACGAGCAGTACTTC
TRBV2	13	.	TRBD1	TRBJ1-2	CASSDGQGNGYTF	TGTGCCAGCAGTGACGGACAGGGGAATGGCTACACCTTC
TRBV5-6	16	.	.	TRBJ2-1	CASSYQERSSYNEQFF	TGTGCCAGCAGCTACCAAGAGCGGAGCTCCTACAATGAGCAGTTCTTC
TRBV6-5	15	.	.	TRBJ1-4	CASISNQATNEKLFF	TGTGCCAGCATCAGTAATCAGGCAACTAATGAAAAACTGTTTTTT
TRBV25-1	15	.	.	TRBJ1-4	CASSGGGATNEKLFF	TGTGCCAGCAGTGGAGGGGGGGCAACTAATGAAAAACTGTTTTTT
TRBV7-8	14	.	.	TRBJ2-7	CASSLGGASNEQYF	TGTGCCAGCAGCTTAGGGGGAGCCTCGAACGAGCAGTACTTC
TRBV5-1	14	.	.	TRBJ1-1	CASSLAGGYTEAFF	TGCGCCAGCAGCTTGGCGGGGGGATACACTGAAGCTTTCTTT
TRBV10-3	14	.	.	TRBJ1-3	CAIMGARAGNTIYF	TGTGCCATCATGGGGGCTAGGGCTGGAAACACCATATATTTT